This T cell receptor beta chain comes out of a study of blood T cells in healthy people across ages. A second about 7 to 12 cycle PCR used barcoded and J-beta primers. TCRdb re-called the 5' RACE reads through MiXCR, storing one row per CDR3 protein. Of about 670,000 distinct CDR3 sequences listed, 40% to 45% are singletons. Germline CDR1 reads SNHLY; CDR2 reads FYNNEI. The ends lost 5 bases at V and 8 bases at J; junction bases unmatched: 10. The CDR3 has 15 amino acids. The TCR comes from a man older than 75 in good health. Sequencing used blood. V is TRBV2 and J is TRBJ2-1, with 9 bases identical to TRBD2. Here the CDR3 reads CASSLGLAGRDEQFF. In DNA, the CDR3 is TGTGCCAGCAGTCTGGGGCTAGCGGGGCGGGATGAGCAGTTCTTC.